A single sample is the source of the 25 T cell receptor beta chains below, sequenced in a study of vaccination and CD4 T cells after COVID-19. CD4+ T cells that had been cultured provided DNA sequenced with the Oncomine TCR Beta short-read assay. TCRdb itself ran the PCR reads through MiXCR, one entry per CDR3 protein. Here the sample spans some 15,000 distinct CDR3 sequences, around 47% being singletons. Stated time point: late sampling 161 to 241 days after vaccination in three convalescent patients. As to treatment: approximately nine-day PBMC culture with coronavirus spike peptide pools or control peptides (ViraFEST assay). Antigen specificity for these receptors is unknown. This material consisted of CD4+ T cells from blood, cultured in vitro, taken about 7 months after SARS-CoV-2 vaccination. These receptors all stem from a human donor who had recovered from COVID-19.

This clonotype has only a few counts. The chain combines TRBV7-2 with TRBJ2-5, with 10 nucleotides matching TRBD2. Germline trimming cut 5 bases from V and 5 bases from J; bases unmatched to any gene: 11. The V gene's germline CDR1 is SGHTA and CDR2 FQGNSA. This CDR3 has 16 residues. The CDR3 nucleotides are TGTGCCAGCAGCCCCCCGGGGCTAGCGGGAGTTGAGACCCAGTACTTC. It codes for CASSPPGLAGVETQYF.

The genes are TRBV7-6 and TRBJ2-2; 9 positions agree with TRBD2. The CDR3 extends over 18 amino acids. From germline, CDR1 is SGHVS and CDR2 FNYEAQ. With 3 bases clipped from V and 5 bases from J, the junction kept 13 bases outside the gene matches. The CDR3 DNA sequence: TGTGCCAGCAGCTTGGGTCTAGCGGGGACTGTAGGGACCGGGGAGCTGTTTTTT. Protein sequence: CASSLGLAGTVGTGELFF.

J is TRBJ2-7 and V is TRBV7-2, with 9 bases fitting TRBD1. This CDR3 spans 13 amino acids. The V gene end was trimmed by 4 bases and the J gene end by 6 bases; junction bases not matched to a gene: 4. Germline V gene sequence: CDR1 SGHTA, CDR2 FQGNSA. CDR3 DNA: TGTGCCAGCAGCTGGGACAGGGTAGGCGAGCAGTACTTC. Protein sequence: CASSWDRVGEQYF.

This clonotype was detected only once. This chain joins TRBV4-1 and TRBJ2-1, with 8 bases matching TRBD1. The CDR3 contains 15 residues. CDR1 is MGHRA, CDR2 YSYEKL, per germline. Trimming cost V 4 bases and J 7 bases; bases outside gene matches: 9. The CDR3 region is CASSRGQGAWNEQFF. The CDR3 DNA reads TGCGCCAGCAGCCGTGGGCAGGGGGCTTGGAATGAGCAGTTCTTC.

The genes are TRBV7-8 and TRBJ1-1; 7 bases align to TRBD1. This CDR3 contains 15 residues. V trimming: 7 bases; J trimming: 3 bases; junction bases outside the gene matches: 11. CDR1 is SGHVS, CDR2 FQNEAQ, per germline. CDR3: CASTEDRAPYTEAFF. CDR3 in DNA: TGTGCCAGCACCGAAGACAGGGCCCCTTACACTGAAGCTTTCTTT. The whole variable domain, remainder taken from reference TRBV7-8 and TRBJ1-1, is GAGVSQSPRYKVAKRGQDVALRCDPISGHVSLFWYQQALGQGPEFLTYFQNEAQLDKSGLPSDRFFAERPEGSVSTLKIQRTQQEDSAVYLCASTEDRAPYTEAFFGQGTRLTVV.

The chain carries TRBV20-1 and TRBJ1-5; D gene ambiguous. Germline-derived CDR1 and CDR2 are DFQATT and SNEGSKA (reference sequence). Deletions cut 3 bases from V and 2 bases from J, with 14 bases between. There are 15 residues in the CDR3. The CDR3: CSARGRGGGNQPQHF. The DNA for the CDR3 is TGCAGTGCTAGGGGGAGAGGCGGGGGCAATCAGCCCCAGCATTTT.

The genes are TRBV20-1 and TRBJ2-7; D may be TRBD1 (6 bases). Per the germline V gene, CDR1 is DFQATT and CDR2 is SNEGSKA (reference sequence). V shed 5 bases and J shed 4 bases, with 9 bases lying between them. CDR3 length: 11 amino acids. The CDR3 region is CSAGQLYEQYF. DNA for the CDR3: TGCAGTGCTGGACAGCTATACGAGCAGTACTTC.

This rearrangement joins TRBV2 to TRBJ2-6, with TRBD1 matching 12 bases. The trim removed 8 bases at V and 0 bases at J, leaving 5 bases unmatched. The CDR3 contains 17 residues. CDR1 and CDR2 from the germline V gene are SNHLY and FYNNEI. In nucleotides, the CDR3 is TGTGCCAGCGGGGGGGACAGGGGGCTCTCTGGGGCCAACGTCCTGACTTTC. Translation gives CASGGDRGLSGANVLTF. The complete variable domain, with remaining parts taken from reference TRBV2 and TRBJ2-6, reads EPEVTQTPSHQVTQMGQEVILRCVPISNHLYFYWYRQILGQKVEFLVSFYNNEISEKSEIFDDQFSVERPDGSNFTLKIRSTKLEDSAMYFCASGGDRGLSGANVLTFGAGSRLTVL.

There are a few counts of this clonotype. The chain joins TRBV7-9 to TRBJ1-6, with D possibly TRBD1 on 5 matching bases. CDR1 is SEHNR and CDR2 is FQNEAQ in the germline V gene (reference sequence). The length of the CDR3 is 13 residues. V dropped 1 base and J dropped 7 bases, with 5 bases sitting between them. CDR3 sequence reads: CASSLGGNSPLHF. In DNA, the CDR3 is TGTGCCAGCAGCTTAGGGGGGAATTCACCCCTCCACTTT. The full variable domain, completed using reference TRBV7-9 and TRBJ1-6, is DTGVSQNPRHKITKRGQNVTFRCDPISEHNRLYWYRQTLGQGPEFLTYFQNEAQLEKSRLLSDRFSAERPKGSFSTLEIQRTEQGDSAMYLCASSLGGNSPLHFGNGTRLTVT.

The gene calls are TRBV11-3 and TRBJ2-1, with TRBD2 matching 7 bases. CDR1 is SGHNT and CDR2 is YENEEA in the germline V gene. J was trimmed by 3 bases and V by 3 bases; bases with no gene match: 2. This CDR3 has 14 amino acids. The CDR3 bases are TGTGCCAGCAGCTTGGGGGGGTACTACAATGAGCAGTTCTTC. It is translated as CASSLGGYYNEQFF.

The V gene is TRBV20-1, the J gene TRBJ2-1; D perhaps matches TRBD2 (6 bases). Looked up from germline, CDR1 is DFQATT and CDR2 is SNEGSKA (reference sequence). The CDR3 is 16 amino acids. The V gene lost 3 bases and the J gene lost 2 bases, with 17 bases spanning the gap. CDR3 region: CSARVLSGGPYNEQFF. Written as DNA, the CDR3 is TGCAGTGCTAGGGTTCTATCCGGGGGACCCTACAATGAGCAGTTCTTC.

In its sample, this clonotype was seen a few times. The chain couples TRBV2 to TRBJ1-1; a possible D gene is TRBD1 (5 bases). The V and J ends lost 6 bases and 8 bases respectively, with 16 bases between them. This CDR3 region has 13 residues. The germline gives CDR1 SNHLY, CDR2 FYNNEI. The CDR3 loop reads CASSPYRSLEAFF. The DNA for the CDR3 is TGTGCCAGCAGCCCCTACAGGAGTCTCGAAGCTTTCTTT. Full variable domain (missing parts from reference TRBV2 and TRBJ1-1): EPEVTQTPSHQVTQMGQEVILRCVPISNHLYFYWYRQILGQKVEFLVSFYNNEISEKSEIFDDQFSVERPDGSNFTLKIRSTKLEDSAMYFCASSPYRSLEAFFGQGTRLTVV.

This chain links TRBV2 with TRBJ1-6, with a tentative D call TRBD1 (5 bases). Trimming took 7 bases from V and 6 from J, leaving 13 bases between them. Germline CDR1 is SNHLY and CDR2 is FYNNEI. The CDR3 sequence is 14 residues long. In DNA, the CDR3 is TGTGCCAGCAATCGGGACGGACCTAATTCACCCCTCCACTTT. Translating it yields CASNRDGPNSPLHF.

The chain uses TRBV7-6 and TRBJ2-1; perhaps TRBD2 as D (6 bases). The CDR3 runs 16 residues. The V end lost 6 bases, the J end lost 3 bases, and 18 bases lay between the germline ends. Per germline, CDR1 SGHVS and CDR2 FNYEAQ. The CDR3: CASSSLWRGVYNEQFF. CDR3 sequence (DNA): TGTGCCAGCAGTAGCTTGTGGCGGGGCGTCTACAATGAGCAGTTCTTC.

The chain is built from TRBV2 and TRBJ2-5, with 10 positions matching TRBD2. Germline V gene lookup returns CDR1 SNHLY and CDR2 FYNNEI. The CDR3 is made up of 15 amino acids. The J segment lost 5 bases and the V segment lost 4 bases, leaving 7 bases of the junction unmatched. The CDR3 is CASSGLAGVQETQYF. In nucleotides, the CDR3 is TGTGCCAGCAGTGGGCTAGCGGGAGTTCAGGAGACCCAGTACTTC. The full variable domain, completed using reference TRBV2 and TRBJ2-5, is EPEVTQTPSHQVTQMGQEVILRCVPISNHLYFYWYRQILGQKVEFLVSFYNNEISEKSEIFDDQFSVERPDGSNFTLKIRSTKLEDSAMYFCASSGLAGVQETQYFGPGTRLLVL.

This clonotype has only a few counts. A junction end diverges from the germline sequence, so it may reflect a read error. The chain is built from TRBV20-1 and TRBJ2-1; a possible D gene is TRBD2 (7 bases). The CDR3 is 16 residues long. Germline V CDR1 and CDR2: DFQATT, SNEGSKA (reference sequence). In nucleotides, the CDR3 is TGCAGTGCTAGTACAACTTTGCGGGGGCTATACAATGAGCAGTTCTTT. It is translated as CSASTTLRGLYNEQFF.

This clonotype was observed a handful of times. The V and J genes are TRBV7-8 and TRBJ2-3; TRBD2 matches 8 bases. There are 16 residues in the CDR3. Germline loops: CDR1 SGHVS, CDR2 FQNEAQ. After removal of 2 bases from V and 0 bases from J, the junction contained 4 bases not matched to a gene. The CDR3 reads CASSLRASGSTDTQYF. The CDR3 DNA is TGTGCCAGCAGCTTAAGGGCTAGCGGGAGCACAGATACGCAGTATTTT.

This clonotype was recorded a few times. This rearrangement joins TRBV24-1 to TRBJ2-5; unclear D gene. Trimming stripped 4 bases from V and 0 bases from J, with 11 bases between. The CDR3 totals 15 residues. Germline V lookup: CDR1 KGHDR, CDR2 SFDVKD. The CDR3 loop is CATSDSTEYQETQYF. DNA of the CDR3: TGTGCCACCAGTGACTCTACAGAATACCAAGAGACCCAGTACTTC.

The J gene is TRBJ2-1, the V gene TRBV7-3; no definite D call. Trimming left V 0 bases short and J 6 bases short, with 12 bases between. The CDR3 is made up of 15 amino acids. Germline values: CDR1 SGHTA, CDR2 FQGTGA. CDR3 sequence: CASSLTGSPLNEQFF. The CDR3 DNA reads TGTGCCAGCAGCTTAACGGGGTCTCCGCTCAATGAGCAGTTCTTC.

This clonotype has more than one count but fewer than ten. V usage is TRBV28 and J usage is TRBJ2-5, with 9 bases lining up with TRBD1. The V segment lost 6 bases and the J segment 3 bases; nucleotides outside the gene matches: 2. Per the germline V gene, CDR1 is MDHEN and CDR2 is SYDVKM. The CDR3 consists of 13 residues. CDR3 protein: CASSRTGEETQYF. The CDR3 DNA sequence: TGTGCCAGCAGCCGGACAGGGGAAGAGACCCAGTACTTC.

As DNA, the CDR3 is TGTGCCAGTAGCATGAGGGTACAAGAGACCCAGTACTTC. Amino acids: CASSMRVQETQYF. The chain is built from TRBV19 and TRBJ2-5, with a tentative D call TRBD2 (5 bases). The length of the CDR3 is 13 residues. Germline CDR1 is LNHDA and CDR2 is SQIVND (reference sequence). Trimming removed 6 bases at V and 2 bases at J, with 10 bases between.

In this sample, this clonotype turned up a few times. The chain joins TRBV15 to TRBJ1-2; D might be TRBD1 (5 bases). Trimming pared 4 bases from V and 4 bases from J, leaving 16 bases between. Germline V gene lookup returns CDR1 LNHNV and CDR2 YYDKDF (reference sequence). The CDR3 has 15 residues. The CDR3 spells CATSTTRGTAYGYTF. The CDR3 DNA is TGTGCCACCAGCACGACAAGGGGTACTGCCTATGGCTACACCTTC. Together with reference TRBV15 and TRBJ1-2, the CDR3 gives the full variable domain: DAMVIQNPRYQVTQFGKPVTLSCSQTLNHNVMYWYQQKSSQAPKLLFHYYDKDFNNEADTPDNFQSRRPNTSFCFLDIRSPGLGDTAMYLCATSTTRGTAYGYTFGSGTRLTVV.

The genes are TRBV7-2 and TRBJ1-2; 7 bases line up with TRBD1. CDR3 length equals 14 residues. CDR1 is SGHTA and CDR2 is FQGNSA in the germline V gene. J lost 5 bases, V lost 1 base, and 4 bases had no gene match. CDR3 residues: CASSLGQGRYGYTF. The CDR3, as DNA: TGTGCCAGCAGCTTAGGACAGGGAAGGTATGGCTACACCTTC.

This clonotype appeared a single time. The gene calls are TRBV7-2 and TRBJ1-5, with D hard to call. This CDR3 has 14 residues. The germline V gene has CDR1 SGHTA and CDR2 FQGNSA. The V end was cut by 3 bases, the J end by 7 bases, with 13 bases between. CDR3 in DNA: TGTGCCAGCAGCTTTTTTTCAGGTGGGCAGCCCCAGCATTTT. Protein product: CASSFFSGGQPQHF.

The V gene is TRBV4-3, the J gene TRBJ2-2; 8 positions agree with TRBD2. CDR3 length: 18 residues. Trimming cost V 0 bases and J 2 bases; bases outside gene matches: 8. The germline V gene has CDR1 LGHNA and CDR2 YSLEER. CDR3 DNA sequence: TGCGCCAGCAGCCAAGAGGCTAGCGGGCCTATTAACACCGGGGAGCTGTTTTTT. It codes for CASSQEASGPINTGELFF.